Shown below are 26 T cell receptor beta chains from a single sample sequenced in a study. TCRdb recomputed calls from the 5' RACE reads with MiXCR, one row per CDR3 protein. The sample records thousands of distinct CDR3 sequences, around 60% being singletons. The material sequenced was tumor-infiltrating memory CD4+ T cells sorted from the breast tumor. As to subset: memory CD4+ T cells, CD4+CD45RO+CD25-. The receptors derive from a female donor with breast cancer.

This chain links TRBV6-6 with TRBJ1-2; a possible D gene is TRBD1 (5 bases). Trimming left V 0 bases short and J 7 bases short, with 15 bases between. The germline CDR1 and CDR2 sequences are MNHNY and SVGAGI (reference sequence). This CDR3 region has 15 residues. CDR3 sequence (DNA): TGTGCCAGCAGTTACTCGACTCCAGCGCAGGGTGGCTACACCTTC. This sequence encodes CASSYSTPAQGGYTF.

The chain carries TRBV5-6 and TRBJ1-6; D ambiguous. Trimming removed 0 bases at V and 6 bases at J, with 7 bases between. Per germline, CDR1 SGHDT and CDR2 YYEEEE. This CDR3 spans 14 amino acids. CDR3: CASSLGHLNSPLHF. The CDR3 bases are TGTGCCAGCAGCTTGGGACACCTTAATTCACCCCTCCACTTT.

The chain combines TRBV20-1 with TRBJ1-1, with 8 bases fitting TRBD1. V was pared by 2 bases and J by 7 bases, with 3 bases of the junction left unmatched. The CDR3 sequence is 12 residues long. In germline, CDR1 is DFQATT, CDR2 SNEGSKA (reference sequence). The CDR3 loop is CSARQQGVEAFF. The CDR3 coding sequence is TGCAGTGCTAGACAACAGGGGGTTGAAGCTTTCTTT.

V is TRBV7-8 and J is TRBJ2-7, with 11 positions matching TRBD2. Germline trimming cut 1 base from V and 9 bases from J; bases unmatched to any gene: 2. The CDR3 totals 13 residues. CDR1 and CDR2 (germline): SGHVS, FQNEAQ. The CDR3 DNA reads TGTGCCAGCAGCTTAGAGGGACTAGCGGTGCAGTACTTC. Its protein product is CASSLEGLAVQYF.

In the case of this clonotype: The germline gene is not matched at one end of the junction; a read error may be the cause. The V call is TRBV4-1, the J call TRBJ2-3; D is unclear. This CDR3 comprises 14 residues. CDR1 is MGHRA, CDR2 YSYEKL, per germline. The CDR3 reads CASSQTYAPDTRYF. DNA of the CDR3: TGTGCCAGCAGCCAAACCTATGCCCCAGATACGCGGTATTTT.

This clonotype came up a few times. The chain is built from TRBV12-2 and TRBJ1-2. TRBV12-2 is a documented pseudogene. The CDR3 runs 15 residues. The CDR3 DNA follows: TGTGCAAGTCGCTTAGTCCAGGTTCCCCGAAATGGCTACACCTTC. This sequence encodes CASRLVQVPRNGYTF.

V is TRBV20-1 and J is TRBJ2-7, with TRBD2 matching over 10 bases. There are 16 residues in the CDR3. J lost 5 bases, V lost 0 bases, and 10 bases had no gene match. CDR1 is DFQATT and CDR2 is SNEGSKA in the germline V gene (reference sequence). This CDR3 reads CSARDSGRAGGHEQYF. DNA for the CDR3: TGCAGTGCTAGAGATTCTGGTCGAGCGGGAGGGCACGAGCAGTACTTC.

CDR3 amino acids: CASSYTVAGGPKETQYF. In nucleotides, the CDR3 is TGTGCCAGCAGCTACACAGTAGCGGGGGGGCCCAAAGAGACCCAGTACTTC. The chain links TRBV11-2 to TRBJ2-5, with 11 bases matching TRBD2. CDR3 length equals 17 residues. V gave up 4 bases and J gave up 3 bases; unmatched junction bases: 10. Germline CDR1 SGHAT, CDR2 FQNNGV.

Of note for this clonotype: Sequence at one end of the junction differs from germline and may be a read error. The CDR3: CGANGRRGEQYF. The CDR3 DNA is TGCGGTGCTAACGGGCGTAGGGGCGAGCAGTACTTC. This chain joins TRBV20-1 and TRBJ2-7; maybe TRBD1 (5 bases). The germline V gene encodes CDR1 DFQATT and CDR2 SNEGSKA (reference sequence). The CDR3 has 12 residues.

About this clonotype: Relative to the germline gene, one junction end is altered; a read error may explain this. CDR3 nucleotides: TGCGCCAGCAGCTTCGACAGGGACTTAAATTTT. It yields the protein CASSFDRDLNF. This rearrangement joins TRBV5-1 to TRBJ1-1, with 7 bases matching TRBD1. CDR3 length equals 11 residues. Germline V gene sequence: CDR1 SGHRS, CDR2 YFSETQ.

This clonotype is termed medium-sized. CDR3 in amino acids: CASSQVSGFNEKLFF. CDR3 bases: TGCGCCAGCAGCCAAGTTTCGGGGTTTAATGAAAAACTGTTTTTT. This sequence joins TRBV4-1 and TRBJ1-4; D remains ambiguous. The CDR3 is 15 residues long. Looked up from germline, CDR1 is MGHRA and CDR2 is YSYEKL. Between the trimmed V and J ends, which lost 1 base and 4 bases, there was a span of 10 bases.

This chain uses TRBV20-1 with TRBJ1-1; D ambiguous. The length of the CDR3 is 14 residues. V lost 2 bases, J lost 1 base, and 11 bases lay in between. The germline gives CDR1 DFQATT, CDR2 SNEGSKA (reference sequence). The CDR3 region has the DNA TGCAGTGCTAGATGGGCGACCAAGAACACTGAAGCTTTCTTT. Protein product: CSARWATKNTEAFF.

This chain connects TRBV5-6 to TRBJ1-2, with unresolved D. The CDR3 spans 15 residues. Trimming shortened V by 3 bases and J by 0 bases, and 12 bases separated the two germline ends. Germline lookup yields CDR1 SGHDT and CDR2 YYEEEE. The DNA of the CDR3 is TGTGCCAGCAGCTCCTTGACGGGGACTAACTATGGCTACACCTTC. Translated, it gives CASSSLTGTNYGYTF.

This clonotype has more than one count but fewer than ten. The J gene is TRBJ1-1, the V gene TRBV5-5; D may be TRBD1 (5 bases). Germline values: CDR1 SGHKS, CDR2 YYEKEE (reference sequence). V dropped 3 bases and J dropped 0 bases, with 12 bases sitting between them. The CDR3 consists of 15 residues. CDR3 loop: CASSSRGILNTEAFF. CDR3 nucleotide sequence: TGTGCCAGCAGCTCACGGGGGATACTGAACACTGAAGCTTTCTTT.

This chain uses TRBV7-3 with TRBJ1-1; the match to TRBD1 covers 7 bases. Germline CDR1 reads SGHTA; CDR2 reads FQGTGA. CDR3 size: 14 residues. With V trimmed by 5 bases and J by 3 bases, 6 bases remained unmatched. The CDR3 is CASSPQGGDTEAFF. The CDR3 coding sequence is TGTGCCAGCAGCCCGCAGGGGGGAGACACTGAAGCTTTCTTT. Full variable domain (remainder filled in from reference TRBV7-3 and TRBJ1-1): GAGVSQTPSNKVTEKGKYVELRCDPISGHTALYWYRQSLGQGPEFLIYFQGTGAADDSGLPNDRFFAVRPEGSVSTLKIQRTERGDSAVYLCASSPQGGDTEAFFGQGTRLTVV.

This rearrangement joins TRBV13 to TRBJ2-2; unclear D gene. The CDR3 consists of 16 residues. The germline V gene has CDR1 PRHDT and CDR2 FYEKMQ (reference sequence). V lost 5 bases and J lost 0, with 13 bases in between. CDR3: CASSRLGCANTGELFF. CDR3 sequence (DNA): TGTGCCAGCAGCCGTCTCGGCTGTGCGAACACCGGGGAGCTGTTTTTT.

This sequence joins TRBV4-1 and TRBJ2-5; D may be TRBD2 (5 bases). Trimming removed 1 base from V and 0 bases from J, with 12 bases in between. The CDR3 contains 16 residues. CDR1 MGHRA and CDR2 YSYEKL come from the germline V gene. CDR3 DNA sequence: TGCGCCAGCAGCCAAGGACTCCTAGCCAACCAAGAGACCCAGTACTTC. Encoded protein: CASSQGLLANQETQYF.

The chain recombines TRBV5-1 with TRBJ1-1; D not resolved. The CDR3 sequence is 13 residues long. In germline, CDR1 is SGHRS, CDR2 YFSETQ. V was trimmed by 5 bases and J by 1 base, leaving 9 bases between them. The CDR3 here is CASRSQRNTEAFF. For the CDR3, the DNA is TGCGCCAGCAGGTCACAGCGGAACACTGAAGCTTTCTTT.

The chain links TRBV14 to TRBJ2-2; maybe TRBD1 (5 bases). CDR1 and CDR2 (germline): SGHDN, FVKESK. Trimming took 5 bases from V and 1 from J, leaving 17 bases between them. The CDR3 runs 17 residues. CDR3 nucleotide sequence: TGTGCCAGCAGCTTGAGTATTGGGGCAGTGAACACCGGGGAGCTGTTTTTT. This encodes CASSLSIGAVNTGELFF.

In its sample, this clonotype was seen a few times. The chain recombines TRBV5-1 with TRBJ2-7, with D unresolved. Germline CDR1 reads SGHRS; CDR2 reads YFSETQ. The CDR3 is 11 amino acids. Deletions cut 3 bases from V and 3 bases from J, with 4 bases between. The CDR3 DNA reads as TGCGCCAGCAGCTGGGGCTACGAGCAGTACTTC. Amino acids: CASSWGYEQYF.

The chain has TRBV4-2 and TRBJ2-3, with D hard to call. Germline V gene lookup returns CDR1 LGHNA and CDR2 YNFKEQ. This CDR3 spans 17 amino acids. Trimming removed 1 base at V and 3 bases at J, with 17 bases between. The CDR3 here is CASSQVDATSETDTQYF. The CDR3 DNA is TGTGCCAGCAGCCAAGTAGATGCGACGTCGGAAACAGATACGCAGTATTTT.

V usage is TRBV12-3 or TRBV12-4 and J usage is TRBJ1-6; weak D call: TRBD1 (6 bases). The V and J ends lost 6 bases and 0 bases respectively, with 6 bases between them. The CDR3 contains 14 residues. The DNA of the CDR3 is TGTGCCAGCAGGGACAGCTCCTATAATTCACCCCTCCACTTT. It encodes CASRDSSYNSPLHF.

This clonotype was counted once. The rearrangement uses TRBV12-3 or TRBV12-4 and TRBJ1-1; unclear D gene. CDR3 length: 14 residues. With 6 bases removed from V and 1 base from J, the gap between germline ends came to 12 bases. The CDR3 sequence is CASSYHGGNTEAFF. CDR3 in DNA: TGTGCCAGCAGCTACCACGGCGGGAACACTGAAGCTTTCTTT.

CDR3 region: CASSRLAGYNEQFF. For the CDR3, the DNA is TGTGCCAGCAGCCGACTAGCGGGTTACAATGAGCAGTTCTTC. The gene calls are TRBV2 and TRBJ2-1; TRBD2 matches at 10 bases. The V gene end was trimmed by 6 bases and the J gene end by 4 bases; junction bases not matched to a gene: 3. Germline values: CDR1 SNHLY, CDR2 FYNNEI. The CDR3 totals 14 residues.

This chain connects TRBV29-1 to TRBJ1-5; weak D call: TRBD1 (5 bases). Trimming left V 7 bases short and J 6 bases short, with 10 bases between. The CDR3 has 11 amino acids. Germline CDR1 reads SQVTM; CDR2 reads ANQGSEA. CDR3 coding DNA: TGCAGCGCAGGGCGGCCTCAGCCCCAGCATTTT. Amino acid sequence: CSAGRPQPQHF.

Only a few counts were recorded for this clonotype. The chain joins TRBV30 to TRBJ1-1; D not certain. Trimming cost V 1 base and J 9 bases, with 9 bases left between them. This CDR3 region has 11 residues. Germline V gene lookup returns CDR1 GTSNPN and CDR2 SVGIG (reference sequence). CDR3 loop: CAWSGPIQAFF. The CDR3 region has the DNA TGTGCCTGGAGTGGACCGATACAAGCTTTCTTT.